This T cell receptor beta chain was sequenced during a study of T cells after yellow fever vaccination. At the level of the study: When fractions had low cell numbers, they were prepared with SMART-Seq v4 Ultra Low Input.

Regarding the study as a whole: Clonotypes appearing in both CD4 and CD8 compartments existed, and their share was small. Reappearing after the booster were most of the clones from primary vaccination (almost 97% CD4, approximately 88% CD8).

This clonotype was seen a handful of times. Its antigen remains unidentified. This CDR3 has 16 amino acids. V lost 5 bases, J lost 8 bases, and 22 bases lay in between. Germline assignment: CDR1 SEHNR and CDR2 FQNEAQ (reference sequence). Via MiXCR, TCRdb re-called the 5' RACE reads, giving one row per CDR3 protein. The sample holds roughly 330,000 distinct CDR3 sequences; approximately 7% are singletons and the top ten take 18%. Sequencing used PBMCs, obtained around 45 days after the first yellow fever vaccination. This receptor was taken from a man aged 18 to 35 who received the YFV17D yellow fever vaccine. The chain joins TRBV7-9 to TRBJ2-1; D gene uncertain. This CDR3 is CASSLLPGTSTDEQFF. As DNA, the CDR3 is TGTGCCAGCAGCCTCTTGCCCGGAACGTCTACGGATGAGCAGTTCTTC. Combining the CDR3 with reference TRBV7-9 and TRBJ2-1 gives the whole variable domain DTGVSQNPRHKITKRGQNVTFRCDPISEHNRLYWYRQTLGQGPEFLTYFQNEAQLEKSRLLSDRFSAERPKGSFSTLEIQRTEQGDSAMYLCASSLLPGTSTDEQFFGPGTRLTVL.